These 4 T cell receptor beta chains were sequenced from one sample in a study of ipilimumab plus nivolumab after autologous stem cell transplantation. Produced via immunoSEQ multiplex PCR; TCRdb's table is partial and in-frame only. The sample comprises about 43,000 clones, 70% to 90% of which are singletons, and 0.88% rests with the top ten. Material: PBMCs, obtained in a trial of ipilimumab plus nivolumab as post-transplant consolidation. Receptors were obtained from a male donor with multiple myeloma.

This clone appeared a single time. This sequence joins TRBV21-1 and TRBJ1-5; TRBD1 is the table's D call and was not checked against the DNA. TRBV21-1 is recorded as a pseudogene. The CDR3 length is 16 residues. This chain's CDR3 is CASSKKGPLSNQPQHF. DNA of the CDR3: TGTGCCAGCAGCAAAAAGGGGCCTCTGAGCAATCAGCCCCAGCATTTT.

The CDR3 protein is CASSLKSGAWADTQYF. CDR3 sequence (DNA): TGTGCCAGCAGCTTAAAGAGCGGAGCCTGGGCAGATACGCAGTATTTT. The chain links TRBV7-3 to TRBJ2-3; the D gene is possibly TRBD2 (5 bases). The CDR3 extends over 16 amino acids. Looked up from germline, CDR1 is SGHTA and CDR2 is FQGTGA. Trimming shortened V by 1 base and J by 4 bases, and 15 bases separated the two germline ends.

The chain has TRBV7-3 and TRBJ2-5; 9 bases are a match to TRBD1. The last part of the DNA fits TRBJ2-7 better; the J call may be wrong. The germline V gene has CDR1 SGHTA and CDR2 FQGTGA. The CDR3 has 17 residues. DNA for the CDR3: TGTGCCAGCAGCTTAATACAGGGGGCGTATAAATTCTACGAGCAGTACTTC. Its translation: CASSLIQGAYKFYEQYF.

The sample holds one count of this clone. The chain combines TRBV6-1 with TRBJ2-2; D ambiguous. Germline V gene lookup returns CDR1 MNHNS and CDR2 SASEGT. V gave up 7 bases and J gave up 2 bases, with 14 bases separating them. This CDR3 contains 15 residues. The CDR3 here is CASIALMANTGELFF. DNA for the CDR3: TGTGCCAGCATAGCCCTAATGGCAAACACCGGGGAGCTGTTTTTT.